This TCR beta chain was captured in a study of blood T cell repertoires in COVID-19. For the study at large: COVID-19 samples, acute and convalescent, were from the United States, Italy and Spain. Nucleic acid was either cDNA or gDNA, and it came from T cells, B-cell-depleted T cells, or PBMCs.

Original processing methods: Reference gene primer amplification in the assay estimated nucleated cell counts. Measured with immunoSEQ multiplex PCR; TCRdb has only the in-frame clones, and not every one. V and J calls and clone size come straight from that table; D and trimming were deduced from the DNA. Of 250,000 to 300,000 clones in the sample, over 70% were seen once. The CDR3 spans 13 residues. The V end was cut by 6 bases, the J end by 16 bases, with 19 bases between. CDR1 is MNHEY and CDR2 is SMNVEV in the germline V gene (reference sequence). Sequencing was performed on peripheral blood. The origin of this receptor is an elderly man with acute or convalescent COVID-19. This rearrangement joins TRBV27 to TRBJ1-6; D may be TRBD1 (5 bases). This CDR3 is CASSHSVLGRLHF. The CDR3 DNA reads TGTGCCAGCAGCCATTCCGTATTGGGGCGACTCCACTTT.